This is a list of T cell receptor beta chains from one sample in a study of cytomegalovirus exposure and HLA in healthy donors. Here immunoSEQ multiplex PCR was the method, and the copy in TCRdb shows in-frame clones only, minus some. The repertoire consists of approximately 120,000 clones, with about two thirds occurring once and the leading ten covering about 4.9%. Sample: PBMCs. The receptors originated from a man between 60 and 70 years old in good health and CMV-seropositive. Each CDR3 is given with its conserved first and last residue. A D gene is named only where the DNA matches it firmly. Rows give clone size only sometimes, using once, few, many, or a class for an expanded clone.

few	TRBJ2-1	TRBV5-6	NA	CASSSGWGQFF	TGTGCCAGCAGTTCAGGGTGGGGGCAGTTCTTC
NA	TRBJ2-5	TRBV7-3	NA	CASSFAGEQETQYF	TGTGCCAGCAGCTTTGCTGGAGAGCAAGAGACCCAGTACTTC
NA	TRBJ2-1	TRBV5-1	TRBD1	CASTRGPTSDEQFF	TGCGCCAGCACGAGGGGGCCTACAAGTGATGAGCAGTTCTTC
NA	TRBJ2-1	TRBV2	TRBD1	CASSFRDSQSIYNEQFF	TGTGCCAGCAGTTTCCGGGACAGCCAAAGTATCTACAATGAGCAGTTCTTC
NA	TRBJ1-2	TRBV7-8	NA	CASSLGSMTVGYTF	TGTGCCAGCAGCTTGGGATCCATGACAGTTGGCTACACCTTC
NA	TRBJ1-2	TRBV2	NA	CASSEAGRNYGYTF	TGTGCCAGCAGTGAAGCGGGGCGGAACTATGGCTACACCTTC
NA	TRBJ2-5	TRBV7-7	NA	CASSLGGNYQETQYF	TGTGCTAGCAGCTTAGGAGGGAACTACCAAGAGACCCAGTACTTC
NA	TRBJ1-1	TRBV29-1	NA	CSGGQGGRMNTEAFF	TGCAGCGGTGGCCAGGGAGGGAGAATGAACACTGAAGCTTTCTTT
few	TRBJ1-2	TRBV7-9	NA	CASSLAGGDGYTF	TGTGCCAGCAGCTTAGCCGGCGGGGATGGCTACACCTTC
NA	TRBJ2-7	TRBV7-9	NA	CASRPRQAPGQTWGAEQYF	TGTGCCAGCAGGCCAAGACAAGCCCCCGGACAGACCTGGGGAGCCGAGCAGTACTTC
NA	TRBJ2-1	TRBV4-1	NA	CASSFRGGGSYNEQFF	TGCGCCAGCAGCTTCCGTGGGGGCGGCTCCTACAATGAGCAGTTCTTC
NA	TRBJ2-7	TRBV9	TRBD2	CASSVGSSGGFYEQYF	TGTGCCAGCAGCGTAGGGTCTAGCGGGGGTTTCTACGAGCAGTACTTC
NA	TRBJ1-1	TRBV5-1	NA	CASSFAGVNTEAFF	TGCGCCAGCAGCTTCGCGGGGGTGAACACTGAAGCTTTCTTT
NA	TRBJ2-7	TRBV5-1	NA	CASSVSAGDYEQYF	TGCGCCAGCAGCGTGTCCGCAGGGGACTACGAGCAGTACTTC
few	TRBJ1-2	TRBV6-6	TRBD1	CASSYPLQGARGYTF	TGTGCCAGCAGTTACCCCCTCCAGGGGGCAAGGGGCTACACCTTC
once	TRBJ2-5	TRBV5-1	TRBD2	CASSFYGTSGGQETQYF	TGCGCCAGCAGCTTTTACGGGACTAGCGGGGGTCAGGAGACCCAGTACTTC
NA	TRBJ1-4	TRBV5-1	NA	CASSFNSGEKLFF	TGCGCCAGCAGCTTCAATTCCGGTGAAAAACTGTTTTTT
NA	TRBJ1-6	TRBV18	TRBD1	CASSGQGYNSPLHF	TGTGCCAGCTCCGGACAGGGTTATAATTCACCCCTCCACTTT
NA	TRBJ2-5	TRBV6-1	TRBD2	CASSKTSVGGETQYF	TGTGCCAGCAGTAAAACTAGCGTCGGGGGTGAGACCCAGTACTTC
NA	TRBJ2-7	TRBV2	TRBD2	CASNPRLAGLIKDYEQYF	TGTGCCAGCAACCCCAGACTAGCGGGCCTAATTAAGGACTACGAGCAGTACTTC
NA	TRBJ1-2	TRBV6-1	TRBD1	CASNPGTGVVGYTF	TGTGCCAGCAACCCCGGGACAGGGGTAGTCGGCTACACCTTC